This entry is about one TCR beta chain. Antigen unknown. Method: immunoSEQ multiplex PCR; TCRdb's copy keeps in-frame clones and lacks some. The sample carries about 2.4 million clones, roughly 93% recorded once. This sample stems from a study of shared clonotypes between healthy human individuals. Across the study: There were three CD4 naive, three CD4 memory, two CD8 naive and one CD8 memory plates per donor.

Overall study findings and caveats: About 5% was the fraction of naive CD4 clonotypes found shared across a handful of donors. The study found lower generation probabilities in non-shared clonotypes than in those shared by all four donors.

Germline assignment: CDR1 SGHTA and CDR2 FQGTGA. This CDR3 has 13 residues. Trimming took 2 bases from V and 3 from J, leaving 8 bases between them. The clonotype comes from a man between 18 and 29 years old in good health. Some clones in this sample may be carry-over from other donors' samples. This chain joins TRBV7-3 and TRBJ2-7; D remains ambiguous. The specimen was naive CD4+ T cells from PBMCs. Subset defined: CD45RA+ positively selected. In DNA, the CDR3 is TGTGCCAGCAGCTTAGTCATGGGCTACGAGCAGTACTTC. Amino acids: CASSLVMGYEQYF.